The 5 T cell receptor beta chains presented below share a single source sample, sequenced in a study of cytomegalovirus exposure and HLA in healthy donors. Amplification used 60 Vbeta primers and 13 Jbeta primers. Produced via immunoSEQ multiplex PCR; TCRdb's table is partial and in-frame only. This table holds approximately 140,000 clones. Input material: PBMCs. These receptors were taken from a woman under 30 in good health and CMV-seronegative.

This rearrangement joins TRBV18 to TRBJ1-2; the match to TRBD1 covers 9 bases. The germline CDR1 and CDR2 sequences are KGHSH and LQKENI. The length of the CDR3 is 15 residues. V shed 3 bases, J shed 6 bases, and the junction held 8 bases outside the gene matches. The CDR3 sequence is CASSPQRRTGDGYTF. Written as DNA, the CDR3 is TGTGCCAGCTCACCCCAACGCAGGACAGGGGATGGCTACACCTTC. Full variable domain (missing parts from reference TRBV18 and TRBJ1-2): NAGVMQNPRHLVRRRGQEARLRCSPMKGHSHVYWYRQLPEEGLKFMVYLQKENIIDESGMPKERFSAEFPKEGPSILRIQQVVRGDSAAYFCASSPQRRTGDGYTFGSGTRLTVV.

The chain couples TRBV30 to TRBJ1-5; D not certain. The germline CDR1 and CDR2 sequences are GTSNPN and SVGIG (reference sequence). The CDR3 is 13 residues long. V was trimmed by 4 bases and J by 5 bases, leaving 12 bases between them. CDR3 residues: CAWTSRVDQPQHF. CDR3 bases: TGTGCCTGGACCTCACGGGTAGATCAGCCCCAGCATTTT.

This chain connects TRBV7-6 to TRBJ2-7; 7 bases map to TRBD1. Germline values: CDR1 SGHVS, CDR2 FNYEAQ. This CDR3 comprises 13 residues. V was clipped by 1 base and J by 6 bases; unmatched bases: 3. CDR3 residues: CASSLEAGGEQYF. The CDR3 coding sequence is TGTGCCAGCAGCTTAGAGGCAGGGGGCGAGCAGTACTTC.

The chain joins TRBV29-1 to TRBJ2-2; D perhaps matches TRBD1 (5 bases). This CDR3 is built from 14 residues. Germline V gene lookup returns CDR1 SQVTM and CDR2 ANQGSEA. Trimming took 5 bases from V and 5 from J, leaving 15 bases between them. CDR3: CSVIPGSPTGELFF. In DNA, the CDR3 is TGCAGCGTTATTCCAGGGTCTCCTACCGGGGAGCTGTTTTTT.

The chain recombines TRBV5-1 with TRBJ2-7; a possible D gene is TRBD2 (6 bases). Germline CDR1 SGHRS, CDR2 YFSETQ. The ends were cut back, 0 bases at V and 5 bases at J, with 21 bases in the middle. CDR3 size: 17 residues. CDR3 sequence (DNA): TGCGCCAGCAGCTTGGGGACGGGGCGACTAGGGGTGCACGAGCAGTACTTC. Its protein product is CASSLGTGRLGVHEQYF.